The rows below give T cell receptor beta chains drawn from one sample of a study of human T cells and chemical hapten exposure. From the RACE reads, TCRdb called clonotypes with MiXCR, one entry per CDR3 protein. The table lists over 80,000 distinct CDR3 sequences, roughly 10% of them singletons. Material: whole blood, obtained in connection with sensitization to the hapten diphenylcyclopropenone (DPC). The receptors were gathered from a woman younger than 45 with alopecia areata. Some clones in this sample may be carry-over from other donors' samples. CDR3s include the opening cysteine and the closing phenylalanine or tryptophan. Fields, in order: J gene, D gene, clone size, V gene, CDR3 protein, CDR3 DNA. The D gene is left open where the match is weak. Only part of the rows carry a size: once, few, many, or a class if the clone is expanded.

TRBJ2-7	-	many	TRBV20-1	CSAGSSTNSYEQYF	TGCAGTGCTGGGTCGTCTACTAATTCCTACGAGCAGTACTTC
TRBJ2-7	-	-	TRBV3-1	CASSRTRTTTYEQYF	TGTGCCAGCAGCCGAACGCGGACAACGACCTACGAGCAGTACTTC
TRBJ2-3	-	-	TRBV20-1	CSVIGSQRTDTQYF	TGCAGTGTCATCGGTTCTCAACGCACAGATACGCAGTATTTT
TRBJ2-6	-	many	TRBV28	CASGGTGTYSGANVLTF	TGTGCCAGCGGCGGCACCGGGACCTACTCTGGGGCCAACGTCCTGACTTTC
TRBJ1-5	-	-	TRBV10-1	CASQRDSNQPQHF	TGCGCCAGCCAGAGAGATAGCAATCAGCCCCAGCATTTT
TRBJ1-2	TRBD1	-	TRBV6-5	CASSYSGQGILGGYTF	TGTGCCAGCAGTTACTCGGGACAGGGAATTCTAGGTGGCTACACCTTC
TRBJ1-3	-	few	TRBV18	CASSPPRITSGNTIYF	TGTGCCAGCTCACCACCCCGAATAACCTCTGGAAACACCATATATTTT
TRBJ2-3	TRBD1	few	TRBV20-1	CSARWTGGTDTQYF	TGCAGTGCTAGGTGGACAGGGGGGACAGATACGCAGTATTTT
TRBJ2-7	TRBD2	many	TRBV7-6	CASSQEGLVSEQYF	TGTGCCAGCAGCCAGGAAGGACTAGTATCCGAGCAGTACTTC
TRBJ1-4	-	many	TRBV30	CAWRNTEGPLKLFF	TGTGCCTGGAGGAATACAGAGGGACCCCTAAAACTGTTTTTT
TRBJ2-7	TRBD2	many	TRBV4-3	CASSQESSGRNEQYF	TGCGCCAGCAGCCAAGAAAGTAGCGGGAGAAACGAGCAGTACTTC
TRBJ2-3	-	many	TRBV7-7	CASSSGRTEADTQYF	TGTGCCAGCAGCTCGGGACGGACAGAGGCAGATACGCAGTATTTT
TRBJ1-1	TRBD1	-	TRBV7-9	CASSLAGTGSNTEAFF	TGTGCCAGCAGCTTAGCCGGGACAGGGTCGAACACTGAAGCTTTCTTT
TRBJ2-1	-	many	TRBV28	CASSFLQGHYNEQFF	TGTGCCAGCAGTTTCCTGCAGGGCCACTACAATGAGCAGTTCTTC
TRBJ2-6	-	many	TRBV3-1	CASSRDPGVSGANVLTF	TGTGCCAGCAGCAGGGACCCTGGAGTCTCTGGGGCCAACGTCCTGACTTTC
TRBJ2-6	TRBD1	few	TRBV11-2	CASSARDRGFSGANVLTF	TGTGCCAGCAGCGCCCGGGACAGGGGGTTCTCTGGGGCCAACGTCCTGACTTTC
TRBJ1-6	TRBD1	few	TRBV10-3	CATGQDNSPLHF	TGTGCCACAGGACAGGACAATTCACCCCTCCACTTT
TRBJ1-6	-	many	TRBV6-5	CASSRDNPSYSPLHF	TGTGCCAGCAGCCGAGACAATCCTAGCTATTCACCCCTCCACTTT
TRBJ1-1	-	few	TRBV5-1	CASSLTGGSAFF	TGCGCCAGCAGCTTGACAGGTGGTTCGGCTTTCTTT
TRBJ1-5	TRBD1	many	TRBV18	CASSQTGEGQPQHF	TGTGCCAGCTCACAAACAGGGGAAGGACAGCCCCAGCATTTT
TRBJ2-5	TRBD1	many	TRBV28	CASTLTGVQETQYF	TGTGCCAGCACCCTCACAGGGGTACAAGAGACCCAGTACTTC
TRBJ2-6	-	few	TRBV4-3	CASSQNEPPAGANVLTF	TGCGCCAGCAGCCAGAACGAACCCCCTGCAGGGGCCAACGTCCTGACTTTC
TRBJ2-1	TRBD2	few	TRBV3-1	CASSPGTSVYNEQFF	TGTGCCAGCAGCCCCGGGACTAGCGTTTACAATGAGCAGTTCTTC
TRBJ1-2	-	-	TRBV7-9	CASSFKNRAAGYTF	TGTGCCAGCAGCTTCAAAAACAGGGCTGCTGGCTACACCTTC
TRBJ2-7	-	few	TRBV28	CASSLKGKQYF	TGTGCCAGCAGTTTAAAGGGGAAGCAGTACTTC
TRBJ1-1	TRBD1	many	TRBV2	CANKQGASTEAFF	TGTGCCAACAAACAGGGGGCGAGCACTGAAGCTTTCTTT
TRBJ1-5	TRBD1	-	TRBV18	CASSPRGWQGVIQPQHF	TGTGCCAGCTCACCACGGGGGTGGCAGGGGGTAATTCAGCCCCAGCATTTT
TRBJ2-1	TRBD2	many	TRBV9	CASSVELAGAKNEQFF	TGTGCCAGCAGCGTAGAACTAGCGGGAGCCAAGAATGAGCAGTTCTTC
TRBJ1-5	-	many	TRBV7-6	CASSLRGDKPQHF	TGTGCCAGCAGCTTAAGAGGGGACAAGCCCCAGCATTTT
TRBJ1-2	TRBD1	few	TRBV20-1	CSARTGGFNYGYTF	TGCAGTGCCCGGACAGGGGGCTTTAACTATGGCTACACCTTC
TRBJ2-1	-	many	TRBV7-6	CASSLALRWDEQFF	TGTGCCAGCAGCTTAGCGCTAAGATGGGATGAGCAGTTCTTC
TRBJ2-2	TRBD1	many	TRBV5-8	CASSLGTGANTGELFF	TGTGCCAGCAGCCTAGGGACAGGGGCGAACACCGGGGAGCTGTTTTTT
TRBJ2-4	TRBD1	few	TRBV11-2	CASSTGVAKNIQYF	TGTGCCAGCAGCACAGGGGTAGCCAAAAACATTCAGTACTTC
TRBJ2-4	TRBD2	many	TRBV28	CASSLSQLGGRGKNIQYF	TGTGCCAGCAGTCTCTCCCAGCTTGGCGGGAGAGGCAAAAACATTCAGTACTTC
TRBJ2-3	-	many	TRBV3-1	CASSSADTQYF	TGTGCCAGCAGTTCAGCAGATACGCAGTATTTT
TRBJ2-3	-	many	TRBV29-1	CSATKRELGTDTQYF	TGCAGCGCCACTAAACGGGAGTTGGGCACAGATACGCAGTATTTT
TRBJ1-5	TRBD1	few	TRBV27	CASRSFTGGPQHF	TGTGCCAGCAGAAGTTTTACAGGGGGGCCCCAGCATTTT